The T cell receptor beta chain under discussion was sequenced for a study of cytomegalovirus exposure and HLA in healthy donors. Germline lookup yields CDR1 SEHNR and CDR2 FQNEAQ (reference sequence). The CDR3 consists of 13 residues. Trimming cost V 6 bases and J 2 bases, with 10 bases left between them. This PCR relied on a set of 60 Vbeta primers and 13 Jbeta primers. Libraries were prepared by immunoSEQ multiplex PCR; TCRdb keeps only in-frame clonotypes and omits some of them. The sample lists fewer than 110,000 clones; over 70% were seen once. The chain is built from TRBV7-9 and TRBJ2-5, with a tentative D call TRBD2 (5 bases). Sequencing was carried out using PBMCs. The source is a man in his fifties in good health and CMV-seronegative. CDR3 nucleotide sequence: TGTGCCAGCAGGAGCGGAGGTCAAGAGACCCAGTACTTC. Protein product: CASRSGGQETQYF.